This T cell receptor beta chain emerged from a study of cytomegalovirus exposure and HLA in healthy donors. General study points: Among TCR beta chains, those listed as cytomegalovirus-associated numbered about 150.

A note on this clone: What it binds is unknown.

PCR primers comprised 60 Vbeta and 13 Jbeta primers. The method was immunoSEQ multiplex PCR; TCRdb's version includes in-frame clones alone and lacks a portion of them. The sample records about 110,000 clones, just under 70% being singletons. The CDR3 is 16 amino acids. CDR1 and CDR2 (germline): LGHNA, YNFKEQ. The V end was cut by 1 base, the J end by 7 bases, with 14 bases between. Sequenced sample: PBMCs. This clonotype was obtained from a woman between 70 and 85 years old in good health and CMV-seropositive. The genes are TRBV4-2 and TRBJ1-6, with D possibly being TRBD1 (6 bases). The CDR3 sequence: CASSQGGLAFNSPLHF. CDR3 nucleotides: TGTGCCAGCAGCCAAGGGGGGCTGGCCTTCAATTCACCCCTCCACTTT.